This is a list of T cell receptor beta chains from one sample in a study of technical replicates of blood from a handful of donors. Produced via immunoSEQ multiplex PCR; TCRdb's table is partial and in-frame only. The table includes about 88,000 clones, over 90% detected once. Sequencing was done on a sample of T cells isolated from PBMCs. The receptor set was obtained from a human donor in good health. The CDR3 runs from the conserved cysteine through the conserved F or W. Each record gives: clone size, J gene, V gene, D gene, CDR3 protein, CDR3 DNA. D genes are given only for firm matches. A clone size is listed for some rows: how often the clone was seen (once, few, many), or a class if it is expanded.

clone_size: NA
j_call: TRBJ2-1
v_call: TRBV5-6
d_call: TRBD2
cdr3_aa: CASGASGLDYNEQFF
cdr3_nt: TGTGCCAGCGGCGCTTCAGGACTAGATTACAATGAGCAGTTCTTC

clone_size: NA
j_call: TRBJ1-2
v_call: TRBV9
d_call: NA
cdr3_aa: CASSVGGYYGYTF
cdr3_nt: TGTGCCAGCAGCGTAGGCGGTTACTATGGCTACACCTTC

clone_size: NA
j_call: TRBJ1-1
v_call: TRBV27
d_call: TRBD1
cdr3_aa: CASSLTGQYTEAFF
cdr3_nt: TGTGCCAGCAGTTTAACGGGACAGTACACTGAAGCTTTCTTT

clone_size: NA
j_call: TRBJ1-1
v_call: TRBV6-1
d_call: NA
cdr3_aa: CASSAWNTEAFF
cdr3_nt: TGTGCCAGCAGTGCTTGGAACACTGAAGCTTTCTTT

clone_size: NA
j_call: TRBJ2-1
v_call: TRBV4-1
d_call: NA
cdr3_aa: CASSQDVDEQFF
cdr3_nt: TGCGCCAGCAGCCAAGATGTCGATGAGCAGTTCTTC

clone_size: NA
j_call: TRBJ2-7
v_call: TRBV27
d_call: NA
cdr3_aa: CASRDRTVSYEQYF
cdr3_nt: TGTGCCAGCAGGGACCGGACAGTCTCCTACGAGCAGTACTTC

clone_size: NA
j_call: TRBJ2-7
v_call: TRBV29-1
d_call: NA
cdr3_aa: CSVVGQTYEQYF
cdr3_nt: TGCAGCGTTGTAGGACAGACCTACGAGCAGTACTTC

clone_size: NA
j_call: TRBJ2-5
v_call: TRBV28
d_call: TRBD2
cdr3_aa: CASSFFGLAGVKETQYF
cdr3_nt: TGTGCCAGCAGTTTCTTTGGACTAGCGGGAGTTAAAGAGACCCAGTACTTC

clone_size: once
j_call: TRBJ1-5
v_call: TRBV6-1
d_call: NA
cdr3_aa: CASRPSTTRQPQHF
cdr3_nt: TGTGCCAGCAGACCAAGCACGACTCGGCAGCCCCAGCATTTT

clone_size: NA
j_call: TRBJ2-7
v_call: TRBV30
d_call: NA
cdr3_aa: CAWSVGGIYEQYF
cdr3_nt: TGTGCCTGGAGTGTAGGCGGGATCTACGAGCAGTACTTC

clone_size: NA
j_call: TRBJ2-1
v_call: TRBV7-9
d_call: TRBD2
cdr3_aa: CASSWEGAKFF
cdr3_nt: TGTGCCAGCAGCTGGGAGGGAGCAAAGTTCTTC

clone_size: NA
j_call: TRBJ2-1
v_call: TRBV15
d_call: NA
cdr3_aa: CATSRETGINEQFF
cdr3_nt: TGTGCCACCAGCAGGGAGACAGGTATCAATGAGCAGTTCTTC

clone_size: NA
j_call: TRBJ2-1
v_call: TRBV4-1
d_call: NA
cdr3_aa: CASSHGLLAYEQFF
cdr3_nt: TGCGCCAGCAGCCACGGTTTACTAGCCTATGAGCAGTTCTTC

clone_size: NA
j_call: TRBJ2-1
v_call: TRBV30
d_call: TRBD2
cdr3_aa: CAWSRLAIYNEQFF
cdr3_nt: TGTGCCTGGAGTAGACTAGCGATCTACAATGAGCAGTTCTTC

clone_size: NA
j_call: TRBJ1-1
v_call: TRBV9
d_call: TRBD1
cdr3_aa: CASSVDYGTGGMNTEAFF
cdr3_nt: TGTGCCAGCAGCGTAGATTATGGGACAGGGGGAATGAACACTGAAGCTTTCTTT

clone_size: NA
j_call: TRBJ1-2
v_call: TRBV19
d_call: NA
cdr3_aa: CASRVGMGRANYGYTF
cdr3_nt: TGTGCCAGTAGGGTGGGAATGGGGCGCGCGAACTATGGCTACACCTTC

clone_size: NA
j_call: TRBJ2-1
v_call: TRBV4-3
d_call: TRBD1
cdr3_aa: CASSQGQGYNEQFF
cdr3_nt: TGCGCCAGCAGCCAAGGACAGGGGTATAATGAGCAGTTCTTC

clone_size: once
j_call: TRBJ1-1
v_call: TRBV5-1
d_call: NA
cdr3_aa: CASSLVQGPEAFF
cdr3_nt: TGCGCCAGCAGCTTGGTTCAGGGGCCTGAAGCTTTCTTT

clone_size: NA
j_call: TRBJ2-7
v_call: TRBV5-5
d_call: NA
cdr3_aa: CASSFLIPGVGEQYF
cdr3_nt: TGTGCCAGCAGCTTCCTAATTCCAGGGGTGGGCGAGCAGTACTTC

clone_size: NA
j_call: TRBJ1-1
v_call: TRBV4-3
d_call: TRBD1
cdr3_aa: CASSQDDRGEDTEAFF
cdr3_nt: TGCGCCAGCAGCCAAGATGACAGGGGGGAGGACACTGAAGCTTTCTTT

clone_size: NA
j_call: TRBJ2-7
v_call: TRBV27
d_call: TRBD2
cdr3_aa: CASSVRRSGSNEQYF
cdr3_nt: TGTGCCAGCAGTGTGCGGCGTAGCGGGAGCAACGAGCAGTACTTC

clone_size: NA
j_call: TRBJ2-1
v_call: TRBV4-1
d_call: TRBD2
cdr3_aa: CASSQRRLAGGPISYNEQFF
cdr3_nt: TGCGCCAGCAGCCAAAGGCGACTAGCGGGAGGTCCAATTTCCTACAATGAGCAGTTCTTC

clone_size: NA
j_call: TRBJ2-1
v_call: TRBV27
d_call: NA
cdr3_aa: CASSLSSIHEQFF
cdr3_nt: TGTGCCAGCAGTTTATCGAGTATACATGAGCAGTTCTTC

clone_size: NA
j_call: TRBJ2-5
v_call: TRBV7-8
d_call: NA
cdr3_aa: CASSPFRLKETQYF
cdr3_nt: TGTGCCAGCAGCCCCTTTCGACTTAAGGAGACCCAGTACTTC

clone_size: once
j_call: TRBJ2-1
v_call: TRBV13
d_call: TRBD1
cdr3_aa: CASSLTGDEQFF
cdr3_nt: TGTGCCAGCAGCTTAACAGGGGATGAGCAGTTCTTC

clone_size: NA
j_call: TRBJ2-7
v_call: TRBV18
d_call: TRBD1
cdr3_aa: CASSPGDRGHHEQYF
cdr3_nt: TGTGCCAGCTCCCCTGGAGACAGGGGGCATCACGAGCAGTACTTC

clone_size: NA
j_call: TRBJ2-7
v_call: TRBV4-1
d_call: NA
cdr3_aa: CASSQDPRTDYEQYF
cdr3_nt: TGCGCCAGCAGCCAAGATCCCAGGACAGACTACGAGCAGTACTTC

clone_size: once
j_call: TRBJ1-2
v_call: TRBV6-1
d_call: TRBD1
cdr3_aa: CASWKPQGANYGYTF
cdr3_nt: TGTGCCAGCTGGAAGCCCCAGGGGGCTAACTATGGCTACACCTTC

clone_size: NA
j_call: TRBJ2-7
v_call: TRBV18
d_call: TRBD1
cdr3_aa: CASSGTESYEQYF
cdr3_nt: TGTGCCAGCTCAGGGACAGAAAGCTACGAGCAGTACTTC

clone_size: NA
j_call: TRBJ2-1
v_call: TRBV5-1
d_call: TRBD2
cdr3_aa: CASSLAGTSGGNEQFF
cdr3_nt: TGCGCCAGCAGCTTGGCCGGGACTAGCGGAGGAAATGAGCAGTTCTTC

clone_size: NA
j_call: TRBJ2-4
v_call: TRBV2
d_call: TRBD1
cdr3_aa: CASSETGLAKNIQYF
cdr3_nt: TGTGCCAGCAGTGAGACAGGGCTAGCCAAAAACATTCAGTACTTC

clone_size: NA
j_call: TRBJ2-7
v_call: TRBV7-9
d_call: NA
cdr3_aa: CASSSGQLGQYF
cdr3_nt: TGTGCCAGCAGCTCCGGACAGCTCGGGCAGTACTTC

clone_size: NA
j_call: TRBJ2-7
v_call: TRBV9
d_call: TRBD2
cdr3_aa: CASSEFERETPSYEQYF
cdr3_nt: TGTGCCAGCAGTGAGTTCGAGCGGGAGACCCCCTCCTACGAGCAGTACTTC

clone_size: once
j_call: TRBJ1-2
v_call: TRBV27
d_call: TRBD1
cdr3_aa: CASSFYRDRVRYGYTF
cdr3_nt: TGTGCCAGCAGTTTCTACCGGGACAGGGTACGCTATGGCTACACCTTC

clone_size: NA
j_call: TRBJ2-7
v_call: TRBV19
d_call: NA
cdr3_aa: CASRIRDSHYEQYF
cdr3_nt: TGTGCCAGTAGAATCCGGGATTCCCACTACGAGCAGTACTTC